This T cell receptor beta chain was identified in a study of human T cells and chemical hapten exposure listed by TCRdb under 2021. With regard to the full study: For sensitization, 2% DPC in acetone was applied to a roughly 2 cm by roughly 2 cm area of upper inner arm skin. Throughout the roughly 24-week study period, patients were also given weekly therapeutic DPC doses on the scalp. Patch testing was performed on the upper back with Finn chambers containing 0.01% DPC, and the patch tests were scored after 6 days according to International Contact Dermatitis Research Group standards. The mostly female patient cohort included alopecia areata with under or over 50% scalp involvement, alopecia totalis and alopecia universalis. Libraries were pooled for sequencing, and variation in per-sample TCR yields was attributed mainly to small differences in library volumes within the pool. In alopecia patients, the study followed how the peripheral blood TCR repertoire changed in vivo over primary and secondary sensitization to diphenylcyclopropenone (DPC), a hapten. Blood samples were taken from patients before sensitization (week 0) and then at 2, 6 and about 24 weeks after DPC sensitization. Around 29 alopecia patients provided blood for TCR sequencing at one to four time points (pre-sensitization, 2, 6 and 24 weeks).

Study-wide findings and limitations: Significantly more large CDR3 similarity clusters were formed by expanded TCRs than by pre-sensitization or healthy control sets, consistent with antigen-driven responses. Because every patient had alopecia, a presumed autoimmune disease, the patients' immune response might differ from that of healthy individuals. Repeated subsampling changed both the strength of the expansion versus patch-test correlation and the threshold at which the correlation became significant. No change with DPC sensitization was found in the number of TCRs above 1 in 1000 frequency, and no evidence of global repertoire structure alterations was found. The number of PT1 expanded TCRs positively correlated with patch test score, significant at thresholds 8, 16 and 32 but not 4.

The sample's time point label, in plain terms: patch test 3, about 24 weeks after DPC sensitization. Taken with the paper, the label for treatment or condition translates to: therapeutic diphenylcyclopropenone sensitization with weekly scalp DPC. At every patch-test visit, the blood draw took place before the patch test was put on. To be eligible, patients had to be aged 18 to 70, diagnosed with alopecia and judged suitable for DPC therapy, while pregnant patients were excluded. Total RNA was extracted from unfractionated whole blood collected in Tempus Blood RNA tubes. As regards this clonotype: Its binding antigen is unknown. No base qualities exist here, and no much larger clone lies one base off it.

The method behind the library was RACE. TCRdb names NextSeq 500 as the instrument used. Library preparation attached unique molecular identifiers to individual cDNA molecules for quantitative, reproducible TCR counting. Both TCR alpha and TCR beta chains were sequenced from each blood RNA sample. The paper's data handling went like this. Samples had a median of 95,638 TCRs, with a range from roughly 20,000 to 690,600. V, J and CDR3 annotation of the TCR reads was performed with the Decombinator software suite. Every sample was subsampled to the same number of TCRs (28,000) for the PS versus PT1 abundance plots. TCRs were defined as expanded if absent before sensitization and observed at least eight times at the 2-week time point. Clones were called with MiXCR by TCRdb after fastp trimmed the public reads at Q25, and only in-frame beta chains were retained. One record per CDR3 amino acid sequence lists the most common genes and DNA. These V and J calls are TCRdb output, not the study's own analysis. The sample contains under 200,000 distinct CDR3 sequences, about a quarter of them found a single time. Around 2.3% of the sample is held by the ten biggest clonotypes.

V was cut back by 5 bases and J by 13 bases, leaving a gap of 20 bases between them. The CDR3 has 13 amino acids, counting the end cysteine and phenylalanine. Just CDR3 DNA is preserved here, 39 bases in frame from base 1. The TCR originated in a young woman with alopecia areata. Some clones in this sample may be carry-over from other donors' samples. Here the chain combines TRBV12-3 or TRBV12-4 and TRBJ2-5, with a tentative D gene TRBD2 over 6 matching bases. This specimen was whole blood, taken in connection with sensitization to the hapten diphenylcyclopropenone (DPC). The CDR3 reads as follows: CASSLGTPHVWYF. Here is the DNA: TGTGCCAGCAGTCTCGGGACTCCTCACGTGTGGTACTTC.